This T cell receptor (beta chain) was obtained from a study of HIV-infected patients and healthy controls. Whole blood was used without fractionation, so all unsorted peripheral T cells were included. The germline CDR1 and CDR2 sequences are MGHDK and SYGVNS. The CDR3 consists of 13 residues. The ends were cut back, 4 bases at V and 3 bases at J, with 9 bases in the middle. This clonotype was observed at least ten times. What it recognizes is unknown. cDNA was made from 500 ng RNA using alpha and beta constant primers. Separate chain-specific third strand synthesis with multiplexing indices produced the alpha and beta libraries. A short first PCR added P5 and P7 adapter elements and a second index. Each CDR3 protein is one row after TCRdb ran MiXCR on the 5' RACE reads. Counted here are about 10,000 distinct CDR3 sequences, about 5% occurring once; the ten biggest clones make up more than 14%. Broader study findings: MAIT alpha-chain CDR3s were frequent in healthy controls, depleted in HIV+.

The receptor was isolated from an adult with HIV infection. Specimen: blood, collected before antiretroviral therapy. The rearrangement links TRBV25-1 to TRBJ1-1; D call uncertain. CDR3 nucleotide sequence: TGTGCCAGCAGTGCGAACCGGGACACTGAAGCTTTCTTT. This gives the protein CASSANRDTEAFF.